Listed below are T cell receptor beta chains from one sample, sequenced in a study of blood T cell repertoires in COVID-19. The table came from immunoSEQ multiplex PCR; TCRdb's copy has only in-frame clones and leaves some out. The table lists almost 35,000 clones, approximately 80% of them singletons, with around a third in the top ten. The source material was peripheral blood. The receptors here all came from an elderly man with acute or convalescent COVID-19. Each CDR3 is given with its conserved first and last residue. A D gene is named only where the DNA matches it firmly. Clone sizes are given selectively: once, few, many, or a class where the clone is expanded.

V gene: TRBV5-8
clone size: .
J gene: TRBJ2-2
CDR3 length: 16
D gene: TRBD1
CDR3 protein: CASRRGTGGTSGELFF
CDR3 DNA: TGTGCCAGCAGGCGAGGGACAGGGGGTACGTCCGGGGAGCTGTTTTTT

V gene: TRBV2
clone size: .
J gene: TRBJ2-1
CDR3 length: 15
D gene: TRBD2
CDR3 protein: CASNLREGQGNEQFF
CDR3 DNA: TGTGCCAGCAATTTGCGGGAGGGCCAGGGGAATGAGCAGTTCTTC

V gene: TRBV12-5
clone size: once
J gene: TRBJ2-2
CDR3 length: 14
D gene: TRBD2
CDR3 protein: CASGSHGGAGELFF
CDR3 DNA: TGTGCTAGTGGTTCCCACGGGGGGGCCGGGGAGCTGTTTTTT

V gene: TRBV3-1/TRBV3-2
clone size: .
J gene: TRBJ2-1
CDR3 length: 15
D gene: TRBD2
CDR3 protein: CASSQGLAEHNEQFF
CDR3 DNA: TGTGCCAGCAGCCAAGGACTAGCGGAGCACAATGAGCAGTTCTTC

V gene: TRBV7-9
clone size: .
J gene: TRBJ1-3
CDR3 length: 14
D gene: TRBD1
CDR3 protein: CASWGTGLGNTIYF
CDR3 DNA: TGTGCCAGCTGGGGGACAGGGCTTGGAAACACCATATATTTT

V gene: TRBV7-3
clone size: once
J gene: TRBJ1-1
CDR3 length: 16
D gene: .
CDR3 protein: CASSLTGAPGNTEAFF
CDR3 DNA: TGTGCCAGCAGCTTAACGGGGGCCCCCGGGAACACTGAAGCTTTCTTT

V gene: TRBV19
clone size: .
J gene: TRBJ1-6
CDR3 length: 14
D gene: .
CDR3 protein: CASSGTLGGSPLHF
CDR3 DNA: TGTGCCAGTAGCGGGACCCTAGGGGGTTCACCCCTCCACTTT

V gene: TRBV9
clone size: .
J gene: TRBJ2-2
CDR3 length: 16
D gene: TRBD2
CDR3 protein: CASSPRTSGGFGELFF
CDR3 DNA: TGTGCCAGCAGCCCCCGGACTAGCGGGGGTTTCGGGGAGCTGTTTTTT

V gene: TRBV10-3
clone size: .
J gene: TRBJ2-4
CDR3 length: 16
D gene: TRBD2
CDR3 protein: CAISERNGRAVGIQYF
CDR3 DNA: TGTGCCATCAGTGAAAGGAACGGGAGGGCAGTAGGCATTCAGTACTTC

V gene: TRBV18
clone size: .
J gene: TRBJ1-1
CDR3 length: 15
D gene: TRBD1
CDR3 protein: CASSSDRARRTEAFF
CDR3 DNA: TGTGCCAGCTCATCAGACAGGGCGAGGCGCACTGAAGCTTTCTTT

V gene: TRBV5-6
clone size: medium-sized
J gene: TRBJ2-4
CDR3 length: 13
D gene: .
CDR3 protein: CASSLSAKNIQYF
CDR3 DNA: TGTGCCAGCAGCTTGTCTGCCAAAAACATTCAGTACTTC

V gene: TRBV20-1
clone size: .
J gene: TRBJ2-7
CDR3 length: 13
D gene: .
CDR3 protein: CSAIEGLTYEQYF
CDR3 DNA: TGCAGTGCTATTGAGGGGCTGACCTACGAGCAGTACTTC

V gene: TRBV2
clone size: .
J gene: TRBJ2-7
CDR3 length: 14
D gene: TRBD2
CDR3 protein: CASSDGLAGNEQYF
CDR3 DNA: TGTGCCAGCAGTGACGGACTAGCGGGAAACGAGCAGTACTTC

V gene: TRBV19
clone size: .
J gene: TRBJ2-1
CDR3 length: 15
D gene: TRBD1
CDR3 protein: CASTPGTGTYNEQFF
CDR3 DNA: TGTGCCAGTACTCCCGGGACAGGGACCTACAATGAGCAGTTCTTC

V gene: TRBV5-6
clone size: once
J gene: TRBJ2-7
CDR3 length: 15
D gene: TRBD1
CDR3 protein: CASSLGPGGSYEQYF
CDR3 DNA: TGTGCCAGCAGCTTGGGCCCAGGGGGATCCTACGAGCAGTACTTC

V gene: TRBV13
clone size: .
J gene: TRBJ2-1
CDR3 length: 16
D gene: .
CDR3 protein: CASSFLAESSYNEQFF
CDR3 DNA: TGTGCCAGCAGCTTCTTAGCGGAGAGCTCCTACAATGAGCAGTTCTTC